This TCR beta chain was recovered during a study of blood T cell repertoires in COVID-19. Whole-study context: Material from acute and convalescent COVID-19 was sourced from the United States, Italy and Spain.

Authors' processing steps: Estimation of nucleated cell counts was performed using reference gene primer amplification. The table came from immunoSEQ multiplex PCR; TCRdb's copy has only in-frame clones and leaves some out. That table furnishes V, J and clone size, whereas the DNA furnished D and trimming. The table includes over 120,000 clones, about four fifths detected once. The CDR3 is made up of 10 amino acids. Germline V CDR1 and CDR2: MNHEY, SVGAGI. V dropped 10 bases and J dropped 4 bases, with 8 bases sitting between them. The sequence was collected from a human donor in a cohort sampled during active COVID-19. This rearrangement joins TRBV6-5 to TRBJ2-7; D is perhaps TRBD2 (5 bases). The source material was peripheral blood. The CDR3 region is CATGYYEQYF. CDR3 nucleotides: TGTGCCACGGGATATTACGAGCAGTACTTC.